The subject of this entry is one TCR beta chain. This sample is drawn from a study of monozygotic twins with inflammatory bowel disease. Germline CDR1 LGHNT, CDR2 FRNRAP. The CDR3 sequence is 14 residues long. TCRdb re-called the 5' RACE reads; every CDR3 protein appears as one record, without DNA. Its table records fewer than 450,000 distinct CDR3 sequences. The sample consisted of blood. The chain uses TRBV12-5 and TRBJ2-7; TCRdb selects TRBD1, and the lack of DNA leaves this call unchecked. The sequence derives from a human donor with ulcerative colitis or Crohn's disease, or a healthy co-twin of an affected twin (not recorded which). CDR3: CASAQAQGAYEQYF.